What follows are 24 T cell receptor beta chains derived from one specimen sequenced in a study of beta chain features in type 1 diabetes (dated by TCRdb to about 2018). General study outcomes and caveats: In all four CD4+ subsets, TCRB CDR3 length was moderately but significantly shorter in type 1 diabetes patients.

The library was obtained by the immunoSEQ multiplex PCR assay. The entire amount of isolated RNA was reverse transcribed using the High Capacity cDNA Reverse Transcription Kit, so the sequenced TCRB transcripts were expressed ones. TCRdb took this table from immuneACCESS and kept in-frame rearrangements with V and J called. Such tables lack part of the clones; where checked against another copy, unresolved V genes explain under half of the gap, and the rest is unexplained. The sample contains 300,000 to 400,000 clones, approximately 9.7% of them found a single time. Of the sample, roughly 1% is held by the ten largest clones. Their antigen targets remain unknown. Sequenced material: central memory CD4+ T cells from blood. These receptors all stem from a man between 25 and 39 years old with type 1 diabetes.

This clone has more than one count but fewer than ten. The rearrangement joins TRBV19 to TRBJ2-3; TRBD2 matches at 13 bases. V lost 5 bases to trimming and J lost 0 bases; unmatched junction nucleotides: 2. Germline V gene lookup returns CDR1 LNHDA and CDR2 SQIVND (reference sequence). There are 16 residues in the CDR3. This CDR3 reads CASSGLAGASTDTQYF. CDR3 nucleotides: TGTGCCAGTAGTGGACTAGCGGGGGCTAGCACAGATACGCAGTATTTT.

A remark on this clone: This sample also contains other DNA sequences that code for the same CDR3. The chain links TRBV10-2 to TRBJ1-1, with D hard to call. V was cut by 9 bases and J by 1 base, with 9 bases left in between. The CDR3 is 12 amino acids. Germline loops: CDR1 WSHSY, CDR2 SAAADI. CDR3 sequence reads: CASSVSNTEAFF. CDR3 DNA: TGCGCCAGTTCAGTGTCGAACACTGAAGCTTTCTTT.

The rearrangement links TRBV5-6 to TRBJ2-5, with D tentatively TRBD1 (5 bases). Germline V gives CDR1 SGHDT, CDR2 YYEEEE. This CDR3 has 14 residues. V lost 0 bases and J 3 bases, leaving 9 bases between the germline ends. The CDR3 DNA reads TGTGCCAGCAGCTTGGGGCTGGACAAAGAGACCCAGTACTTC. It yields the protein CASSLGLDKETQYF.

V gene TRBV7-2 combines with J gene TRBJ2-3, with 14 bases aligning to TRBD2. J was trimmed by 1 base and V by 0 bases; bases with no gene match: 3. The CDR3 totals 18 residues. Germline CDR1 SGHTA, CDR2 FQGNSA. For the CDR3, the DNA is TGTGCCAGCAGCTTAGCGAGACTAGCGGGGGGGGGCACAGATACGCAGTATTTT. Protein: CASSLARLAGGGTDTQYF.

In this sample, this clone turned up a few times. Here the CDR3 DNA reads TGTGCCAGCAGCGTCCAGCTCCAGGGTTACAATGAGCAGTTCTTC. It yields the protein CASSVQLQGYNEQFF. The V call is TRBV9, the J call TRBJ2-1; tentatively, D is TRBD1 (5 bases). The V end was cut by 2 bases, the J end by 4 bases, with 13 bases between. The CDR3 spans 15 residues. Germline V gene data show CDR1 as SGDLS and CDR2 as YYNGEE.

This clone was picked up one time. The genes are TRBV19 and TRBJ1-1; D not certain. With 5 bases removed from V and 1 base from J, the gap between germline ends came to 5 bases. Germline CDR1 and CDR2: LNHDA and SQIVND (reference sequence). The CDR3 contains 12 residues. Written as DNA, the CDR3 is TGTGCCAGTAGTCCCAGGAACACTGAAGCTTTCTTT. Translated, it gives CASSPRNTEAFF. The complete variable domain, with remaining parts taken from reference TRBV19 and TRBJ1-1, reads DGGITQSPKYLFRKEGQNVTLSCEQNLNHDAMYWYRQDPGQGLRLIYYSQIVNDFQKGDIAEGYSVSREKKESFPLTVTSAQKNPTAFYLCASSPRNTEAFFGQGTRLTVV.

This clone was recorded a few times. The chain recombines TRBV29-1 with TRBJ2-6, with 11 bases identical to TRBD1. CDR1 SQVTM and CDR2 ANQGSEA come from the germline V gene. Losses at the gene ends were 5 bases for V and 2 bases for J; bases not matched to a gene: 11. The CDR3 is 18 residues long. CDR3 DNA: TGCAGCGTTACTGCCCGGGACAGGGGGAAGGCTGGGGCCAACGTCCTGACTTTC. This gives the protein CSVTARDRGKAGANVLTF.

This clone was seen only once. V gene TRBV25-1 combines with J gene TRBJ2-3; D is unresolved. Germline CDR1 MGHDK, CDR2 SYGVNS. The CDR3 length is 15 residues. V dropped 3 bases and J dropped 1 base, with 11 bases sitting between them. As DNA, the CDR3 is TGTGCCAGCAGTGAGCCCGGGTCGGGCACAGATACGCAGTATTTT. Translated: CASSEPGSGTDTQYF.

In regard to this clone: The identical CDR3 is also encoded by other nucleotide sequences in the sample. The chain employs TRBV11-2 and TRBJ1-1; D call uncertain. There are 13 residues in the CDR3. The germline gives CDR1 SGHAT, CDR2 FQNNGV. Trimming removed 1 base from V and 1 base from J, with 4 bases in between. CDR3: CASSLGQNTEAFF. CDR3 coding DNA: TGTGCCAGCAGCTTAGGACAGAACACTGAAGCTTTCTTT.

J is TRBJ1-1 and V is TRBV5-1; tentative D call: TRBD1 (5 bases). The germline V gene has CDR1 SGHRS and CDR2 YFSETQ. V was trimmed by 3 bases and J by 7 bases, leaving 13 bases between them. CDR3 length equals 13 residues. CDR3 nucleotides: TGCGCCAGCAGCTCTCTGGGACGTAGTGAAGCTTTCTTT. This translates into CASSSLGRSEAFF. Based on the CDR3 plus reference TRBV5-1 and TRBJ1-1, the full variable domain is KAGVTQTPRYLIKTRGQQVTLSCSPISGHRSVSWYQQTPGQGLQFLFEYFSETQRNKGNFPGRFSGRQFSNSRSEMNVSTLELGDSALYLCASSSLGRSEAFFGQGTRLTVV.

The genes are TRBV7-2 and TRBJ1-2; a weak D match, TRBD1 (6 bases). CDR3 length: 15 amino acids. Germline V gene lookup returns CDR1 SGHTA and CDR2 FQGNSA. V lost 4 bases, J lost 4 bases, and 16 bases lay in between. CDR3 DNA: TGTGCCAGCAGCTCCGGGACATCTCCTAGCTATGGCTACACCTTC. This encodes CASSSGTSPSYGYTF.

The chain has TRBV5-6 and TRBJ1-2; tentatively, D is TRBD1 (6 bases). The germline V and J ends were trimmed by 4 bases and 3 bases, with 19 bases remaining between them. This CDR3 comprises 16 residues. Germline V gene sequence: CDR1 SGHDT, CDR2 YYEEEE. CDR3 in amino acids: CASSPPGAEGYYGYTF. DNA for the CDR3: TGTGCCAGCAGCCCACCGGGGGCGGAGGGCTACTATGGCTACACCTTC.

V gene TRBV5-6 combines with J gene TRBJ1-6; D ambiguous. The V and J ends lost 0 bases and 2 bases respectively, with 6 bases between them. Germline loops: CDR1 SGHDT, CDR2 YYEEEE. CDR3 length equals 15 residues. The CDR3 DNA follows: TGTGCCAGCAGCTTGGGGATTCCCTATAATTCACCCCTCCACTTT. This translates into CASSLGIPYNSPLHF. The variable domain in full, with the rest retrieved from reference TRBV5-6 and TRBJ1-6, is DAGVTQSPTHLIKTRGQQVTLRCSPKSGHDTVSWYQQALGQGPQFIFQYYEEEERQRGNFPDRFSGHQFPNYSSELNVNALLLGDSALYLCASSLGIPYNSPLHFGNGTRLTVT.

The chain combines TRBV6-5 with TRBJ2-7; no clear D. This CDR3 spans 14 amino acids. The germline CDR1 and CDR2 sequences are MNHEY and SVGAGI. Trimming removed 4 bases from V and 3 bases from J, with 13 bases in between. The DNA for the CDR3 is TGTGCCAGCAGTTCCGTAGACACTATCTACGAGCAGTACTTC. Its protein is CASSSVDTIYEQYF.

This clone was seen a handful of times. The chain couples TRBV7-2 to TRBJ1-2; the D is unclear. The CDR3 runs 12 residues. Trimming pared 3 bases from V and 8 bases from J, leaving 10 bases between. CDR1 and CDR2 (germline): SGHTA, FQGNSA. The CDR3 reads CASSLEVGGYTF. The CDR3 DNA sequence: TGTGCCAGCAGCTTGGAAGTCGGCGGCTACACCTTC.

Note on this clone: The sample contains more than one DNA sequence encoding this CDR3. This chain links TRBV28 with TRBJ1-4; 9 bases align to TRBD1. J lost 8 bases, V lost 5 bases, and 9 bases had no gene match. The CDR3 consists of 15 residues. CDR1 is MDHEN and CDR2 is SYDVKM in the germline V gene. The CDR3 sequence is CASSLPGQGSEKLFF. CDR3 sequence (DNA): TGTGCCAGCAGTCTACCGGGACAGGGTTCCGAAAAACTGTTTTTT.

This clone was observed at least ten times. As DNA, the CDR3 is TGTGCCAGCAGTGAAGCAGGTCCCTATGGCTACACCTTC. Translated, it gives CASSEAGPYGYTF. The chain has TRBV2 and TRBJ1-2; D gene uncertain. This CDR3 contains 13 residues. Trimming took 0 bases from V and 4 from J, leaving 6 bases between them. In germline, CDR1 is SNHLY, CDR2 FYNNEI.

The chain carries TRBV10-1 and TRBJ2-3, with D possibly matching TRBD1 (5 bases). The CDR3 length is 14 residues. Per the germline V gene, CDR1 is WNHNN and CDR2 is SYGVQD (reference sequence). Trimming stripped 2 bases from V and 3 bases from J, with 9 bases between. The CDR3 nucleotides are TGCGCCAGCAGTGAGGGGCAGGGAACAGATACGCAGTATTTT. Translating it yields CASSEGQGTDTQYF.

This clone was detected only a few times. The rearrangement joins TRBV5-1 to TRBJ1-2, with 8 bases aligning to TRBD1. V lost 0 bases to trimming and J lost 5 bases; unmatched junction nucleotides: 6. Germline CDR1 SGHRS, CDR2 YFSETQ. The CDR3 sequence is 15 residues long. The CDR3: CASSLVPGGAYGYTF. The CDR3 bases are TGCGCCAGCAGCTTGGTCCCAGGGGGCGCGTATGGCTACACCTTC.

This clone was detected a few times. The sample holds other DNA sequences that translate to the same CDR3. The chain links TRBV5-1 to TRBJ1-5; D not certain. Per the germline V gene, CDR1 is SGHRS and CDR2 is YFSETQ. Between the trimmed V and J ends, which lost 0 bases and 5 bases, there was a span of 6 bases. This CDR3 region has 13 residues. CDR3 in amino acids: CASSLGGDQPQHF. DNA for the CDR3: TGCGCCAGCAGCTTGGGGGGAGATCAGCCCCAGCATTTT.

The table lists this clone with a count of one. The chain combines TRBV5-1 with TRBJ1-2; TRBD1 agrees at 9 bases. The CDR3 is 13 amino acids. Trimming took 4 bases from V and 8 from J; bases not matched to a gene: 6. Germline CDR1 is SGHRS and CDR2 is YFSETQ. Here the CDR3 reads CASSPTGTGGYTF. CDR3 DNA sequence: TGCGCCAGCAGCCCTACCGGGACAGGGGGCTACACCTTC.

The rearrangement uses TRBV7-2 and TRBJ2-2; possibly TRBD1 for D (6 bases). The V end lost 3 bases, the J end lost 2 bases, and 7 bases lay between the germline ends. CDR1 and CDR2 (germline): SGHTA, FQGNSA. The length of the CDR3 is 14 residues. For the CDR3, the DNA is TGTGCCAGCAGCTTGGGACACAACACCGGGGAGCTGTTTTTT. Translating it yields CASSLGHNTGELFF.

This clone was seen only once. The V gene is TRBV30, the J gene TRBJ1-1; D unclear. The V and J ends lost 5 bases and 1 base respectively, with 8 bases between them. This CDR3 has 12 amino acids. CDR1 is GTSNPN and CDR2 is SVGIG in the germline V gene (reference sequence). CDR3 DNA: TGTGCCTGGGGGCAAGCGAACACTGAAGCTTTCTTT. Protein sequence: CAWGQANTEAFF.

This clone was seen a handful of times. CDR3 residues: CASNGGTGRSTEAFF. CDR3 nucleotide sequence: TGTGCCAGTAACGGAGGGACGGGACGAAGCACTGAAGCTTTCTTT. The V gene is TRBV19, the J gene TRBJ1-1; TRBD1 is a possible D gene (5 bases). CDR3 length equals 15 residues. The V gene lost 7 bases and the J gene lost 4 bases, with 19 bases spanning the gap. CDR1 is LNHDA and CDR2 is SQIVND in the germline V gene (reference sequence). The whole variable domain, remainder taken from reference TRBV19 and TRBJ1-1, is DGGITQSPKYLFRKEGQNVTLSCEQNLNHDAMYWYRQDPGQGLRLIYYSQIVNDFQKGDIAEGYSVSREKKESFPLTVTSAQKNPTAFYLCASNGGTGRSTEAFFGQGTRLTVV.